A single sample is the source of the 30 T cell receptor beta chains below, sequenced in a study of shared clonotypes between healthy human individuals. The protocol was immunoSEQ multiplex PCR, while the TCRdb copy is restricted to in-frame clones and leaves out a portion. The profile covers about 92,000 clones, with around 68% appearing a single time and about half taken by the ten largest. The sample was memory CD8+ T cells sorted from blood. Stated subset: CD45RO+ cells pooled with CCR7-negative TemRA cells. These TCRs come from a man aged 25-40 years in good health.

With regard to this clone: The junction departs from the called germline gene at one end, perhaps through a read error. The V call is TRBV6-1, the J call TRBJ1-3; the D gene is possibly TRBD1 (6 bases). The V gene's germline CDR1 is MNHNS and CDR2 SASEGT. The CDR3 spans 13 residues. CDR3 loop: CGHSGQTGNTIYF. CDR3 in DNA: TGCGGGCATTCCGGACAGACTGGAAACACCATATATTTT.

The gene calls are TRBV25-1 and TRBJ2-1; TRBD2 matches 9 bases. The germline CDR1 and CDR2 sequences are MGHDK and SYGVNS. V lost 3 bases and J lost 8; bases outside the gene matches: 11. CDR3 size: 16 residues. The CDR3 region is CASSDNLAGRQDEQFF. In DNA form, the CDR3 reads TGTGCCAGCAGTGACAATCTAGCGGGAAGACAAGATGAGCAGTTCTTC.

The chain recombines TRBV6-4 with TRBJ2-3; D may be TRBD1 or TRBD2 (5 bases each). This CDR3 spans 17 amino acids. Trimming left V 3 bases short and J 0 bases short, with 16 bases between. Germline CDR1 reads MRHNA; CDR2 reads SNTAGT. The CDR3: CASSEEAPGGSTDTQYF. The CDR3 DNA reads as TGTGCCAGCAGTGAGGAGGCCCCTGGGGGTAGCACAGATACGCAGTATTTT.

The gene calls are TRBV6-6 and TRBJ1-5, with D perhaps TRBD1 (5 bases). The CDR3 length is 15 residues. Trimming cost V 10 bases and J 6 bases, with 22 bases left between them. Germline V lookup: CDR1 MNHNY, CDR2 SVGAGI (reference sequence). Here the CDR3 DNA reads TGTGCCACCCACGACGGGGGACTTATATCTCAGCCCCAGCATTTT. Translated: CATHDGGLISQPQHF.

V and J are TRBV10-3 and TRBJ2-7, with a possible D match to TRBD1 (7 bases). Trimming took 2 bases from V and 2 from J, leaving 25 bases between them. The CDR3 is made up of 19 amino acids. Germline loops: CDR1 ENHRY, CDR2 SYGVKD. CDR3 sequence: CAISEPKEGGRGPTYEQYF. The CDR3 DNA is TGTGCCATCAGTGAGCCGAAAGAGGGGGGAAGGGGGCCCACCTACGAGCAGTACTTC.

This clone was seen only once. The chain recombines TRBV29-1 with TRBJ2-3; 8 bases align to TRBD2. CDR1 and CDR2 from the germline V gene are SQVTM and ANQGSEA. J gave up 4 bases and V 2 bases, and 8 bases lay outside the gene matches. This CDR3 has 15 residues. The CDR3 here is CSVERSGSWSDTQYF. The CDR3 nucleotides are TGCAGCGTTGAACGGAGCGGGAGTTGGTCAGATACGCAGTATTTT.

This sequence joins TRBV7-9 and TRBJ2-7; D unclear. Germline V gene lookup returns CDR1 SEHNR and CDR2 FQNEAQ (reference sequence). V dropped 4 bases and J dropped 0 bases, with 19 bases sitting between them. This CDR3 contains 17 residues. CDR3 coding DNA: TGTGCCAGCAGCTCCATCGGCGGTCAGACATCCTCCTACGAGCAGTACTTC. The encoded protein is CASSSIGGQTSSYEQYF.

The rearrangement joins TRBV7-2 to TRBJ2-7; D perhaps matches TRBD1 (6 bases). This CDR3 has 13 residues. From germline, CDR1 is SGHTA and CDR2 FQGNSA. Trimming shortened V by 8 bases and J by 6 bases, and 17 bases separated the two germline ends. The CDR3 DNA follows: TGTGCCAGCCGACTATCCAGGGGTGGCGAGCAGTACTTC. It specifies CASRLSRGGEQYF.

This clone turned up a few times. V and J are TRBV25-1 and TRBJ2-6, with D possibly called TRBD1 or TRBD2 (5 bases each). V lost 4 bases, J lost 4 bases, and 20 bases lay in between. The CDR3 sequence is 18 residues long. Per the germline V gene, CDR1 is MGHDK and CDR2 is SYGVNS. CDR3 in DNA: TGTGCCAGCAGTGGGCCGGGACCATCGGGTATGGGGGCCAACGTCCTGACTTTC. Protein sequence: CASSGPGPSGMGANVLTF.

In DNA, the CDR3 is TGCGCCAGCAGCCATTCATCAGTTGAGCAGTTCTTC. It codes for CASSHSSVEQFF. This sequence joins TRBV4-1 and TRBJ2-1, with D unclear. The V gene lost 3 bases and the J gene lost 9 bases, with 9 bases spanning the gap. Germline assignment: CDR1 MGHRA and CDR2 YSYEKL. This CDR3 has 12 residues.

The CDR3 DNA reads as TGTGCCAGCAGCCTCGGAACAAGTCCCGGGGAGCAGTTCTTC. As protein: CASSLGTSPGEQFF. V usage is TRBV7-2 and J usage is TRBJ2-1; D not resolved. Germline CDR1 and CDR2: SGHTA and FQGNSA. Trimming pared 5 bases from V and 10 bases from J, leaving 18 bases between. There are 14 residues in the CDR3.

This sequence joins TRBV9 and TRBJ2-3, with unresolved D. The length of the CDR3 is 15 residues. From germline, CDR1 is SGDLS and CDR2 YYNGEE. The germline V and J ends were trimmed by 4 bases and 3 bases, with 15 bases remaining between them. The CDR3 DNA sequence: TGTGCCAGCAGCCCCCCTGTTGACCCTACAGATACGCAGTATTTT. Encoded protein: CASSPPVDPTDTQYF.

The chain employs TRBV5-1 and TRBJ2-2; D call uncertain. The CDR3 consists of 12 residues. Germline CDR1 and CDR2: SGHRS and YFSETQ. V was clipped by 7 bases and J by 2 bases, with 6 bases between them. The DNA of the CDR3 is TGCGCCAGCGGGGAAAACACCGGGGAGCTGTTTTTT. This encodes CASGENTGELFF.

This clone was observed at least ten times. The sample has other DNA sequences that encode this CDR3 too. The chain uses TRBV9 and TRBJ2-7, with 8 bases identical to TRBD1. CDR3 length: 15 residues. The germline V gene encodes CDR1 SGDLS and CDR2 YYNGEE. V gave up 3 bases and J gave up 7 bases; unmatched junction bases: 12. The CDR3 region is CASSATGTGGSEQYF. CDR3 DNA sequence: TGTGCCAGCAGCGCCACCGGGACAGGTGGGAGTGAGCAGTACTTC.

This chain links TRBV27 with TRBJ2-7; D is perhaps TRBD2 (7 bases). Germline-derived CDR1 and CDR2 are MNHEY and SMNVEV (reference sequence). This CDR3 has 17 amino acids. The V end was cut by 4 bases, the J end by 3 bases, with 22 bases between. In DNA form, the CDR3 reads TGTGCCAGCAGTTCCGACAGGACCGGGGGGTCTCTCTACGAGCAGTACTTC. Amino acid sequence: CASSSDRTGGSLYEQYF.

This clone was observed a single time. The J gene is TRBJ2-3, the V gene TRBV9, with unresolved D. Germline V gene lookup returns CDR1 SGDLS and CDR2 YYNGEE. The V and J ends lost 0 bases and 8 bases respectively, with 7 bases between them. This CDR3 region has 12 residues. In DNA form, the CDR3 reads TGTGCCAGCAGCGTAGGGGCAGCTACGCAGTATTTT. Translated, it gives CASSVGAATQYF.

This clone has just one count. This chain connects TRBV18 to TRBJ1-2; a possible D gene is TRBD1 (5 bases). The CDR3 extends over 16 amino acids. Trimming stripped 2 bases from V and 3 bases from J, with 16 bases between. CDR1 is KGHSH, CDR2 LQKENI, per germline. The CDR3 loop reads CASSPGRGDVDYGYTF. The CDR3 nucleotides read TGTGCCAGCTCACCAGGCCGGGGGGACGTTGACTATGGCTACACCTTC.

This chain joins TRBV13 and TRBJ1-2; TRBD1 aligns across 7 bases. CDR1 PRHDT and CDR2 FYEKMQ come from the germline V gene (reference sequence). J lost 1 base, V lost 5 bases, and 7 bases had no gene match. CDR3 length equals 15 residues. Here the CDR3 DNA reads TGTGCCAGCAGCCGGATAACAGGGGATAACTATGGCTACACCTTC. Its translation is CASSRITGDNYGYTF.

This chain connects TRBV5-6 to TRBJ1-1, with D perhaps matching TRBD1 (6 bases). CDR3 size: 17 residues. Per germline, CDR1 SGHDT and CDR2 YYEEEE. V lost 4 bases and J lost 0, with 19 bases in between. Written as DNA, the CDR3 is TGTGCCAGCAGCACACGCAACAGGGAACTCATGAACACTGAAGCTTTCTTT. Translated: CASSTRNRELMNTEAFF.

This clone was seen more than once but under ten times. CDR3 region: CASSERRDSDTQYF. The DNA for the CDR3 is TGTGCCAGCAGTGAACGCAGGGATTCAGATACGCAGTATTTT. This rearrangement joins TRBV25-1 to TRBJ2-3; D may be TRBD1 (5 bases). V was trimmed by 2 bases and J by 4 bases, leaving 10 bases between them. CDR3 length equals 14 residues. Germline CDR1 and CDR2: MGHDK and SYGVNS.

In this sample, this clone turned up once. The genes are TRBV10-3 and TRBJ2-1; D may correspond to TRBD1 or TRBD2 (8 bases each). With 4 bases removed from V and 0 bases from J, the gap between germline ends came to 28 bases. CDR1 and CDR2 (germline): ENHRY, SYGVKD. The CDR3 is 21 amino acids. CDR3: CAISGPLRGREADPSYNEQFF. The CDR3 DNA sequence: TGTGCCATCAGTGGACCCCTCAGGGGGCGGGAGGCCGACCCCTCCTACAATGAGCAGTTCTTC.

There are many counts of this clone. The genes are TRBV19 and TRBJ1-5; TRBD1 might be the D (6 bases). Looked up from germline, CDR1 is LNHDA and CDR2 is SQIVND (reference sequence). Trimming shortened V by 3 bases and J by 5 bases, and 11 bases separated the two germline ends. The CDR3 spans 14 residues. The CDR3 loop is CASSMGGEYQPQHF. The CDR3 DNA reads TGTGCCAGTAGTATGGGGGGCGAGTATCAGCCCCAGCATTTT.

This clone was recorded a few times. For the CDR3, the DNA is TGCGCCAGCAGCTTAGCGGGAGGGCCCTCCTACGAGCAGTACTTC. Translation: CASSLAGGPSYEQYF. The chain employs TRBV5-1 and TRBJ2-7; 10 nucleotides agree with TRBD2. Trimming removed 2 bases from V and 0 bases from J; junction bases left unmatched: 2. The CDR3 is made up of 15 amino acids. Germline CDR1 SGHRS, CDR2 YFSETQ.

The chain employs TRBV7-8 and TRBJ2-2; D remains ambiguous. CDR1 and CDR2 (germline): SGHVS, FQNEAQ. V was cut by 1 base and J by 8 bases, with 8 bases left in between. The CDR3 is 13 residues long. The CDR3 DNA follows: TGTGCCAGCAGCTTAGAAGTGGAAGGGGAGCTGTTTTTT. Translation gives CASSLEVEGELFF.

This clone was observed a few times. The V and J genes are TRBV5-1 and TRBJ2-3, with 15 positions matching TRBD2. This CDR3 region has 16 residues. The V gene end was trimmed by 9 bases and the J gene end by 1 base; junction bases not matched to a gene: 6. Germline CDR1 reads SGHRS; CDR2 reads YFSETQ. The CDR3 protein is CATRTSGRAGTDTQYF. As DNA, the CDR3 is TGCGCCACCAGGACTAGCGGGAGGGCGGGCACAGATACGCAGTATTTT.

This clone was picked up many times. CDR3 bases: TGTGCCAGCAGCGGAGGACAGATAGCCCCGGGGGAGCAGTACTTC. Translated: CASSGGQIAPGEQYF. The chain uses TRBV2 and TRBJ2-7, with D perhaps TRBD1 (6 bases). This CDR3 is 15 amino acids long. The germline V and J ends were trimmed by 6 bases and 7 bases, with 22 bases remaining between them. Germline loops: CDR1 SNHLY, CDR2 FYNNEI.

The J gene is TRBJ2-3, the V gene TRBV2; TRBD2 matches at 13 bases. The CDR3 length is 17 residues. V shed 6 bases and J 5 bases; nucleotides not matched to a gene: 11. Germline values: CDR1 SNHLY, CDR2 FYNNEI. Here the CDR3 reads CASRIPPTSGRRDTQYF. The CDR3 nucleotides are TGTGCCAGCAGGATTCCCCCGACTAGCGGGAGGAGAGATACGCAGTATTTT.

The genes are TRBV28 and TRBJ2-2; D could derive from TRBD1 or TRBD2 (5 bases each). V lost 5 bases and J 7 bases, leaving 17 bases between the germline ends. CDR1 is MDHEN and CDR2 is SYDVKM in the germline V gene. CDR3 length: 15 residues. The CDR3 loop is CASSGGMAAYGELFF. CDR3 coding DNA: TGTGCCAGCAGTGGGGGAATGGCAGCCTACGGGGAGCTGTTTTTT.

CDR3 DNA sequence: TGTGCCAGCGCCCGGGACCGTTCCTACGAGCAGTACTTC. It is translated as CASARDRSYEQYF. The chain is built from TRBV2 and TRBJ2-7; D may correspond to TRBD1 or TRBD2 (5 bases each). Trimming removed 8 bases at V and 1 base at J, with 12 bases between. CDR3 length: 13 amino acids. Germline V gene lookup returns CDR1 SNHLY and CDR2 FYNNEI.

The V and J genes are TRBV27 and TRBJ1-2; D is unresolved. CDR1 and CDR2 from the germline V gene are MNHEY and SMNVEV (reference sequence). V shed 2 bases and J shed 7 bases, with 11 bases lying between them. This CDR3 spans 13 amino acids. The DNA of the CDR3 is TGTGCCAGCAGTTTAAATAGTCAAAGTGGCTACACCTTC. Translating gives CASSLNSQSGYTF.